The 31 T cell receptor beta chains presented below share a single source sample, sequenced in a study of T cells in Graves' hyperthyroidism and ophthalmopathy. The CDR3 regions of TCR beta were amplified from RNA transcripts. First-round RT-PCR targeting the TCR CDR3 was performed with the HTBI primer set. TCRdb itself ran the multiplex PCR reads through MiXCR, one entry per CDR3 protein. The sample gives 150,000 or so distinct CDR3 sequences, approximately 20% of which show up once; around two thirds is in the top ten. Source material: blood. Receptor source: a woman between 45 and 65 years old with Graves' hyperthyroidism that later progressed to Graves' ophthalmopathy.

In this sample, this clonotype turned up many times. V gene TRBV7-3 combines with J gene TRBJ1-1; no firm D call. CDR1 is SGHTA, CDR2 FQGTGA, per germline. The CDR3 is 13 residues long. V was trimmed by 4 bases and J by 1 base, leaving 7 bases between them. The CDR3 DNA follows: TGTGCCAGCAGCTCCCGACAGAACACTGAAGCTTTCTTT. Residues: CASSSRQNTEAFF.

This chain joins TRBV28 and TRBJ1-1, with 11 bases identical to TRBD1. J lost 3 bases, V lost 6 bases, and 15 bases had no gene match. CDR1 and CDR2 (germline): MDHEN, SYDVKM. This CDR3 comprises 18 residues. The CDR3, as DNA: TGTGCCAGCAGCCACCTCGGACAGGGGGCTATTTTGGACACTGAAGCTTTCTTT. Amino acids: CASSHLGQGAILDTEAFF.

This rearrangement joins TRBV5-1 to TRBJ2-3; TRBD2 matches at 14 bases. CDR3 length equals 16 residues. Germline V CDR1 and CDR2: SGHRS, YFSETQ. With V trimmed by 5 bases and J by 3 bases, 5 bases remained unmatched. The CDR3 nucleotides are TGCGCCAGCAGGCCGGGACTAGCGGGAGCGACAGATACGCAGTATTTT. Translation gives CASRPGLAGATDTQYF.

This clonotype showed up many times. The chain employs TRBV7-2 and TRBJ2-5; TRBD2 might be the D (5 bases). Germline values: CDR1 SGHTA, CDR2 FQGNSA. This CDR3 is built from 15 residues. V lost 2 bases and J lost 1, with 11 bases in between. The CDR3 coding sequence is TGTGCCAGCAGCTTAAGGGCAGCGGTCCAAGAGACCCAGTACTTC. Its translation: CASSLRAAVQETQYF.

About this clonotype: A much larger clone sits a single nucleotide away, making a read error possible. The chain is built from TRBV10-1 and TRBJ1-2, with 7 bases fitting TRBD1. Germline V gene sequence: CDR1 WNHNN, CDR2 SYGVQD (reference sequence). CDR3 length: 14 residues. DNA for the CDR3: TGCGCCAGCAGCCGTGGGACAGCTAACTATGGCCACACCTTC. Its translation is CASSRGTANYGHTF.

Ten or more counts support this clonotype. The rearrangement links TRBV11-2 to TRBJ2-6, with 10 positions matching TRBD1. V was clipped by 5 bases and J by 2 bases; unmatched bases: 9. This CDR3 is 18 amino acids long. In germline, CDR1 is SGHAT, CDR2 FQNNGV. CDR3 DNA: TGTGCCAGCAGCGGCCGGGACAGGGGTTCTGCTGGGGCCAACGTCCTGACTTTC. Protein sequence: CASSGRDRGSAGANVLTF.

The sample holds many counts of this clonotype. The chain uses TRBV18 and TRBJ2-3; D gene uncertain. V was cut by 3 bases and J by 3 bases, with 4 bases left in between. CDR1 and CDR2 (germline): KGHSH, LQKENI. This CDR3 is 12 amino acids long. The CDR3 DNA is TGTGCCAGCTCACCTTTTACAGATACGCAGTATTTT. Its protein is CASSPFTDTQYF.

This clonotype has a count of ten or more. This chain connects TRBV12-3 or TRBV12-4 to TRBJ2-4; 15 nucleotides agree with TRBD2. V lost 6 bases to trimming and J lost 0 bases; unmatched junction nucleotides: 6. CDR3 length: 18 amino acids. The CDR3 bases are TGTGCCAGCAGCTTGAGGACTAGCGGGAGGGTAGCCAAAAACATTCAGTACTTC. Encoded protein: CASSLRTSGRVAKNIQYF.

This rearrangement joins TRBV18 to TRBJ1-1; 7 positions agree with TRBD1. The junction had 6 bases not matched to a gene; V was cut back by 3 bases and J by 5 bases. The CDR3 totals 14 residues. In germline, CDR1 is KGHSH, CDR2 LQKENI. CDR3 DNA: TGTGCCAGCTCACCGAGTACAGGGGTTACTGAAGCTTTCTTT. It is translated as CASSPSTGVTEAFF.

V gene TRBV5-5 combines with J gene TRBJ2-2, with D uncertain. CDR1 is SGHKS, CDR2 YYEKEE, per germline (reference sequence). The CDR3 covers 15 residues. Trimming removed 1 base from V and 4 bases from J, with 11 bases in between. The CDR3 DNA reads TGTGCCAGCAGCTTGATGGGTAGTAGCACCGGGGAGCTGTTTTTT. It translates to CASSLMGSSTGELFF. The whole variable domain, filled in from reference TRBV5-5 and TRBJ2-2, reads DAGVTQSPTHLIKTRGQQVTLRCSPISGHKSVSWYQQVLGQGPQFIFQYYEKEERGRGNFPDRFSARQFPNYSSELNVNALLLGDSALYLCASSLMGSSTGELFFGEGSRLTVL.

The chain employs TRBV20-1 and TRBJ1-1; a possible D gene is TRBD1 (5 bases). Looked up from germline, CDR1 is DFQATT and CDR2 is SNEGSKA (reference sequence). This CDR3 is built from 13 residues. V lost 6 bases and J 8 bases, leaving 19 bases between the germline ends. As DNA, the CDR3 is TGCAGTGCGTTAACCCAGCAGGGACCAGAAGCTTTCTTT. Residues: CSALTQQGPEAFF.

This clonotype has at least ten counts. V is TRBV15 and J is TRBJ2-2, with TRBD1 matching 9 bases. Germline V gene lookup returns CDR1 LNHNV and CDR2 YYDKDF (reference sequence). The ends lost 0 bases at V and 0 bases at J; junction bases unmatched: 5. The CDR3 consists of 18 residues. The CDR3 DNA sequence: TGTGCCACCAGCAGAGACGATTGGACAGGGGCGAACACCGGGGAGCTGTTTTTT. This encodes CATSRDDWTGANTGELFF.

V gene TRBV3-1 combines with J gene TRBJ2-1; 7 positions agree with TRBD2. This CDR3 is 16 amino acids long. Trimming took 3 bases from V and 4 from J; bases not matched to a gene: 9. Germline V gene lookup returns CDR1 LGHDT and CDR2 YNNKEL (reference sequence). CDR3 loop: CASSQPTSRPYNEQFF. Written as DNA, the CDR3 is TGTGCCAGCAGCCAGCCGACTAGCCGGCCATACAATGAGCAGTTCTTC.

The gene calls are TRBV7-8 and TRBJ2-3; 8 nucleotides agree with TRBD1. The germline gives CDR1 SGHVS, CDR2 FQNEAQ. The ends lost 1 base at V and 5 bases at J; junction bases unmatched: 8. This CDR3 contains 16 residues. The CDR3 sequence is CASSLVPPGGLDTQYF. DNA for the CDR3: TGTGCCAGCAGCTTAGTTCCTCCAGGGGGCTTAGATACGCAGTATTTT.

This clonotype was detected ten times or more. This rearrangement joins TRBV6-5 to TRBJ1-6; D possibly corresponds to TRBD1 (6 bases). Germline CDR1 is MNHEY and CDR2 is SVGAGI. Trimming removed 0 bases at V and 0 bases at J, with 15 bases between. The CDR3 covers 19 residues. The DNA for the CDR3 is TGTGCCAGCAGTTACTCGGGACACGGAGTCGGCTCCTATAATTCACCCCTCCACTTT. Residues: CASSYSGHGVGSYNSPLHF.

At least ten counts were recorded for this clonotype. One end of the junction is discordant with germline, which a read error may explain. This chain uses TRBV7-7 with TRBJ1-3; D uncertain. Per the germline V gene, CDR1 is SSHAT and CDR2 is FNYEAQ (reference sequence). The CDR3 runs to 12 residues. DNA of the CDR3: TGTGCTAGCAGCCCTGGGGGAAACACCATATATTTT. It codes for CASSPGGNTIYF.

The gene calls are TRBV3-1 and TRBJ2-2, with D perhaps matching TRBD2 (6 bases). The germline gives CDR1 LGHDT, CDR2 YNNKEL (reference sequence). Trimming stripped 0 bases from V and 5 bases from J, with 16 bases between. The length of the CDR3 is 17 residues. CDR3 nucleotide sequence: TGTGCCAGCAGCCAAGATCGGAGGGCCGGATATACCGGGGAGCTGTTTTTT. It encodes CASSQDRRAGYTGELFF.

CDR3 residues: CASSMTGLTHDEQFF. In DNA form, the CDR3 reads TGTGCCAGTAGCATGACGGGCCTCACTCACGATGAGCAGTTCTTC. The chain couples TRBV19 to TRBJ2-1; unclear D gene. Germline-derived CDR1 and CDR2 are LNHDA and SQIVND (reference sequence). The CDR3 is 15 residues long. Trimming stripped 6 bases from V and 8 bases from J, with 20 bases between.

In DNA form, the CDR3 reads TGTGCCAGCAGTTACCGGCGGGGACTGAACACTGAAGCTTTCTTT. Its protein product is CASSYRRGLNTEAFF. The J gene is TRBJ1-1, the V gene TRBV6-2 or TRBV6-3; tentatively, D is TRBD1 (5 bases). V lost 2 bases and J lost 0, with 10 bases in between. This CDR3 has 15 residues. Germline CDR1 reads MNHEY; CDR2 reads SVGEGT.

The chain uses TRBV6-1 and TRBJ2-7; D might be TRBD1 (6 bases). The CDR3 is 13 residues long. The V gene's germline CDR1 is MNHNS and CDR2 SASEGT. Trimming took 5 bases from V and 4 from J, leaving 12 bases between them. CDR3 in DNA: TGTGCCAGCAGTACCCTCAGGGGATACGAGCAGTACTTC. Translating it yields CASSTLRGYEQYF.

Remarks on this clonotype: With a much larger clone just one base away, this may be a read error. The genes are TRBV2 and TRBJ2-7; D ambiguous. The V and J ends lost 3 bases and 3 bases respectively, with 3 bases between them. This CDR3 region has 11 residues. Germline V CDR1 and CDR2: SNHLY, FYNNEI. The CDR3 DNA sequence: TGTGCCAGCAGTGAGAACTACGAGCAGTACTTC. Encoded protein: CASSENYEQYF. Full variable domain (remainder filled in from reference TRBV2 and TRBJ2-7): EPEVTQTPSHQVTQMGQEVILRCVPISNHLYFYWYRQILGQKVEFLVSFYNNEISEKSEIFDDQFSVERPDGSNFTLKIRSTKLEDSAMYFCASSENYEQYFGPGTRLTVT.

This clonotype was seen only a few times. The chain recombines TRBV20-1 with TRBJ2-7; 11 nucleotides match TRBD1. CDR3 length equals 15 residues. The V and J ends lost 4 bases and 5 bases, in that order; junction bases with no gene match: 10. The germline V gene encodes CDR1 DFQATT and CDR2 SNEGSKA (reference sequence). The CDR3 protein is CSATLPGTGGNEQYF. CDR3 DNA: TGCAGTGCTACCCTACCCGGGACAGGGGGGAACGAGCAGTACTTC.

In its sample, this clonotype was seen a few times. The chain carries TRBV15 and TRBJ2-7; D perhaps matches TRBD2 (6 bases). Germline-derived CDR1 and CDR2 are LNHNV and YYDKDF (reference sequence). With 0 bases removed from V and 2 bases from J, the gap between germline ends came to 8 bases. This CDR3 contains 14 residues. CDR3 sequence (DNA): TGTGCCACCAGCAGAGAATGGGGGGCCTACGAGCAGTACTTC. This translates into CATSREWGAYEQYF. Combining the CDR3 with reference TRBV15 and TRBJ2-7 gives the whole variable domain DAMVIQNPRYQVTQFGKPVTLSCSQTLNHNVMYWYQQKSSQAPKLLFHYYDKDFNNEADTPDNFQSRRPNTSFCFLDIRSPGLGDTAMYLCATSREWGAYEQYFGPGTRLTVT.

Ten or more counts support this clonotype. CDR3 amino acids: CASSALGSEQYF. CDR3 DNA sequence: TGCGCCAGCAGCGCCCTGGGGAGTGAGCAGTACTTC. The J gene is TRBJ2-7, the V gene TRBV5-1, with D tentatively TRBD2 (5 bases). The CDR3 extends over 12 amino acids. Trimming removed 4 bases from V and 7 bases from J, with 12 bases in between. Germline loops: CDR1 SGHRS, CDR2 YFSETQ. Using reference TRBV5-1 and TRBJ2-7 for the parts outside the CDR3, the full variable domain is KAGVTQTPRYLIKTRGQQVTLSCSPISGHRSVSWYQQTPGQGLQFLFEYFSETQRNKGNFPGRFSGRQFSNSRSEMNVSTLELGDSALYLCASSALGSEQYFGPGTRLTVT.

J is TRBJ2-7 and V is TRBV2; D is uncertain. CDR1 is SNHLY, CDR2 FYNNEI, per germline. V lost 7 bases to trimming and J lost 6 bases, with 13 bases between them. This CDR3 region has 12 residues. The CDR3 DNA reads as TGTGCCAGCACCCCGGACCTGGGCGAGCAGTACTTC. Protein: CASTPDLGEQYF. Complete variable domain (other parts from reference TRBV2 and TRBJ2-7): EPEVTQTPSHQVTQMGQEVILRCVPISNHLYFYWYRQILGQKVEFLVSFYNNEISEKSEIFDDQFSVERPDGSNFTLKIRSTKLEDSAMYFCASTPDLGEQYFGPGTRLTVT.

V is TRBV2 and J is TRBJ2-7; 8 bases are shared with TRBD1. The CDR3 covers 15 residues. The V segment lost 8 bases and the J segment 2 bases; nucleotides outside the gene matches: 11. CDR1 SNHLY and CDR2 FYNNEI come from the germline V gene. CDR3 protein: CASVVGQGSAYEQYF. In DNA, the CDR3 is TGTGCCAGCGTCGTCGGACAGGGTAGCGCCTACGAGCAGTACTTC. The variable domain in full, completed from reference TRBV2 and TRBJ2-7, reads EPEVTQTPSHQVTQMGQEVILRCVPISNHLYFYWYRQILGQKVEFLVSFYNNEISEKSEIFDDQFSVERPDGSNFTLKIRSTKLEDSAMYFCASVVGQGSAYEQYFGPGTRLTVT.

This clonotype occurred many times. The chain carries TRBV5-1 and TRBJ2-3; D gene ambiguous. V lost 0 bases, J lost 4 bases, and 6 bases lay in between. The CDR3 has 13 residues. From germline, CDR1 is SGHRS and CDR2 YFSETQ. In DNA, the CDR3 is TGCGCCAGCAGCTTGGCCTTAGCAGATACGCAGTATTTT. As protein: CASSLALADTQYF.

This clonotype was seen a handful of times. CDR3 loop: CASSLSAAQPQHF. CDR3 coding DNA: TGTGCCAGCAGTTTGTCGGCAGCACAGCCCCAGCATTTT. The chain uses TRBV27 and TRBJ1-5; D is undetermined. Trimming shortened V by 3 bases and J by 7 bases, and 10 bases separated the two germline ends. In germline, CDR1 is MNHEY, CDR2 SMNVEV (reference sequence). This CDR3 contains 13 residues.

In its sample, this clonotype was seen many times. The chain carries TRBV18 and TRBJ2-7; 7 bases agree with TRBD2. Trimming took 3 bases from V and 0 from J; bases not matched to a gene: 5. This CDR3 has 15 amino acids. Germline CDR1 KGHSH, CDR2 LQKENI. CDR3 sequence: CASSPTGLSSYEQYF. The CDR3 bases are TGTGCCAGCTCACCTACGGGACTATCCTCCTACGAGCAGTACTTC.

This clonotype was found many times. The chain employs TRBV24-1 and TRBJ2-7; possibly TRBD1 or TRBD2 for D (5 bases each). Between the trimmed V and J ends, which lost 9 bases and 3 bases, there was a span of 17 bases. This CDR3 comprises 14 residues. Germline V lookup: CDR1 KGHDR, CDR2 SFDVKD. As DNA, the CDR3 is TGTGCCACCCGACCAGGGCCGGGGAACTACGAGCAGTACTTC. It yields the protein CATRPGPGNYEQYF.

This clonotype was detected only a few times. This CDR3 reads CASSWLPLRDRSSYEQYF. CDR3 DNA sequence: TGCGCCAGCAGCTGGCTACCCCTTCGGGACAGAAGTAGTTACGAGCAGTACTTC. The rearrangement joins TRBV5-1 to TRBJ2-7, with 7 bases aligning to TRBD1. Germline V gives CDR1 SGHRS, CDR2 YFSETQ. Trimming removed 3 bases from V and 4 bases from J; junction bases left unmatched: 19. CDR3 length equals 18 residues.